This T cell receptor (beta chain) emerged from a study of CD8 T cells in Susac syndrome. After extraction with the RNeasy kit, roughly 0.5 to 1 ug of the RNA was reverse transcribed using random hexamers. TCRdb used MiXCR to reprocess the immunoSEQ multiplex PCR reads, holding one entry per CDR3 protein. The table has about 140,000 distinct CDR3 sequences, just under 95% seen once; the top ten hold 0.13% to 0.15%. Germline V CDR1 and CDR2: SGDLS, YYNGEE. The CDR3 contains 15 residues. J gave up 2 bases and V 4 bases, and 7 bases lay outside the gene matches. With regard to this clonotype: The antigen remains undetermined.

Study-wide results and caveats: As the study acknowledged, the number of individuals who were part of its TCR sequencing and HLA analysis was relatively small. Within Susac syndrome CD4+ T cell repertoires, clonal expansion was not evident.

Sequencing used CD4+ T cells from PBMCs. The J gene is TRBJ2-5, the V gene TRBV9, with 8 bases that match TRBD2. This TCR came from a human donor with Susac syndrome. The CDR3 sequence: CASSPGGGRQETQYF. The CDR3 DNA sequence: TGTGCCAGCAGCCCGGGAGGGGGGCGTCAAGAGACCCAGTACTTC.